The 26 T cell receptor beta chains below all came from one sample that was sequenced in a study of cytomegalovirus exposure and HLA in healthy donors (dated by TCRdb to about 2017). Preparation of the library involved the immunoSEQ multiplex PCR assay. The multiplex PCR relied on a mix of 60 forward primers for TCR Vbeta segments and 13 reverse primers for TCR Jbeta segments. TCRdb stores this immuneACCESS table with in-frame sequences only. Part of the clones is absent; in the studies checked, under half of the shortfall reflects unresolved V genes, and no reason is known for the rest. The sample data list 100,000 to 120,000 clones, and around 76% of these were observed just once. The top ten clones comprise 8.2% of the sample. What was sequenced was PBMCs. These receptors came from a man aged 35-49 years in good health and CMV-seropositive.

V gene TRBV11-2 combines with J gene TRBJ2-1, with 10 bases that match TRBD2. V gave up 5 bases and J gave up 2 bases; unmatched junction bases: 6. The V gene's germline CDR1 is SGHAT and CDR2 FQNNGV. The CDR3 has 16 amino acids. CDR3 sequence reads: CASSRIAGGTYNEQFF. CDR3 DNA sequence: TGTGCCAGCAGCCGGATAGCGGGAGGCACCTACAATGAGCAGTTCTTC.

This clone was observed a single time. V and J are TRBV28 and TRBJ1-6; the match to TRBD1 covers 9 bases. The CDR3 contains 14 residues. V dropped 4 bases and J dropped 7; count of bases not matched to a gene: 2. CDR1 and CDR2 (germline): MDHEN, SYDVKM. The CDR3 nucleotides read TGTGCCAGCAGTTGGACAGGGGAGAATTCACCCCTCCACTTT. This codes for CASSWTGENSPLHF.

This clone occurred a few times. The J gene is TRBJ2-1, the V gene TRBV10-2; D might be TRBD2 (5 bases). CDR1 and CDR2 (germline): WSHSY, SAAADI. CDR3 length equals 13 residues. V was trimmed by 6 bases and J by 4 bases, leaving 10 bases between them. The CDR3 sequence: CASRLDLYNEQFF. In nucleotides, the CDR3 is TGCGCCAGCAGGTTGGACTTATACAATGAGCAGTTCTTC.

A single count supports this clone. The V gene is TRBV7-3, the J gene TRBJ2-2, with D unresolved. V lost 3 bases to trimming and J lost 1 base, with 6 bases between them. This CDR3 region has 14 residues. Germline V gene sequence: CDR1 SGHTA, CDR2 FQGTGA. The CDR3 region is CASSLNRNTGELFF. Written as DNA, the CDR3 is TGTGCCAGCAGCTTGAACAGGAACACCGGGGAGCTGTTTTTT.

This clone has a single count. The genes are TRBV18 and TRBJ1-2; D remains unclear. Per the germline V gene, CDR1 is KGHSH and CDR2 is LQKENI. V shed 1 base and J shed 3 bases, with 12 bases lying between them. The CDR3 consists of 15 residues. CDR3 residues: CASSPQMGGDYGYTF. CDR3 coding DNA: TGTGCCAGCTCACCACAAATGGGAGGAGACTATGGCTACACCTTC.

J is TRBJ1-1 and V is TRBV30; weak D call: TRBD1 (6 bases). V was trimmed by 2 bases and J by 3 bases, leaving 22 bases between them. Looked up from germline, CDR1 is GTSNPN and CDR2 is SVGIG (reference sequence). The CDR3 is 17 amino acids. The CDR3 DNA reads TGTGCCTGGAGTCCATTGGAGTCTAGGGGGAAGGACACTGAAGCTTTCTTT. Its translation is CAWSPLESRGKDTEAFF.

In this sample, this clone turned up a few times. V is TRBV28 and J is TRBJ2-1; 7 bases match TRBD1. The V gene's germline CDR1 is MDHEN and CDR2 SYDVKM. The CDR3 covers 16 residues. V gave up 5 bases and J gave up 9 bases; unmatched junction bases: 16. CDR3 bases: TGTGCCAGCAGTCTAACAGGGGCCGGGGTTCGGGGTGAGCAGTTCTTC. Its protein product is CASSLTGAGVRGEQFF.

As to this clone: A junction boundary mismatches the germline segment, possibly from a read error. The gene calls are TRBV11-2 and TRBJ1-2; D is unresolved. The CDR3 has 14 residues. CDR1 and CDR2 from the germline V gene are SGHAT and FQNNGV. The CDR3 reads CASSLERQNYGYTF. Written as DNA, the CDR3 is TGTGCCAGCAGCCTAGAGAGGCAGAACTATGGCTACACCTTC.

In its sample, this clone was seen a few times. V is TRBV7-8 and J is TRBJ2-3; 11 positions agree with TRBD1. The length of the CDR3 is 15 residues. The germline V gene has CDR1 SGHVS and CDR2 FQNEAQ. V shed 5 bases, J shed 7 bases, and the junction held 8 bases outside the gene matches. CDR3 nucleotide sequence: TGTGCCAGCAGCCCTGGGACAGGGGGGATCAATACGCAGTATTTT. Translated: CASSPGTGGINTQYF.

The gene calls are TRBV18 and TRBJ2-4; tentatively, D is TRBD1 (5 bases). The CDR3 covers 14 residues. Trimming removed 0 bases at V and 8 bases at J, with 11 bases between. Germline CDR1 KGHSH, CDR2 LQKENI. In nucleotides, the CDR3 is TGTGCCAGCTCACCACCCCAGGGAACAGACATTCAGTACTTC. Translated: CASSPPQGTDIQYF.

The genes are TRBV6-1 and TRBJ1-4; D is perhaps TRBD1 (5 bases). The CDR3 contains 15 residues. The V end was cut by 2 bases, the J end by 12 bases, with 19 bases between. Per the germline V gene, CDR1 is MNHNS and CDR2 is SASEGT. The CDR3 here is CASSESVWYQGQLFF. The CDR3 nucleotides read TGTGCCAGCAGTGAAAGTGTTTGGTACCAGGGCCAACTGTTTTTT.

The CDR3 loop reads CASSDAGGGPHEQYF. CDR3 nucleotides: TGCGCCAGCAGTGATGCTGGGGGGGGTCCCCACGAGCAGTACTTC. V and J are TRBV10-1 and TRBJ2-7; 7 bases line up with TRBD2. This CDR3 is 15 amino acids long. CDR1 is WNHNN and CDR2 is SYGVQD in the germline V gene (reference sequence). With V trimmed by 3 bases and J by 5 bases, 10 bases remained unmatched.

The V call is TRBV7-3, the J call TRBJ2-3; 11 bases fit TRBD2. Looked up from germline, CDR1 is SGHTA and CDR2 is FQGTGA. Trimming took 3 bases from V and 0 from J; bases not matched to a gene: 2. The CDR3 has 16 residues. In nucleotides, the CDR3 is TGTGCCAGCAGCTTTACTAGCGGGGGAAGCACAGATACGCAGTATTTT. Translated, it gives CASSFTSGGSTDTQYF.

The V gene is TRBV2, the J gene TRBJ2-7; the match to TRBD1 covers 11 bases. The CDR3 is 15 residues long. CDR1 is SNHLY and CDR2 is FYNNEI in the germline V gene. The V gene end was trimmed by 5 bases and the J gene end by 1 base; junction bases not matched to a gene: 4. The CDR3 protein is CASSTRDRGSYEQYF. The CDR3 DNA follows: TGTGCCAGCAGTACGCGGGACAGGGGGTCCTACGAGCAGTACTTC. The full variable domain, completed using reference TRBV2 and TRBJ2-7, is EPEVTQTPSHQVTQMGQEVILRCVPISNHLYFYWYRQILGQKVEFLVSFYNNEISEKSEIFDDQFSVERPDGSNFTLKIRSTKLEDSAMYFCASSTRDRGSYEQYFGPGTRLTVT.

The chain employs TRBV19 and TRBJ2-7; TRBD1 agrees at 10 bases. The germline CDR1 and CDR2 sequences are LNHDA and SQIVND (reference sequence). Unmatched junction bases numbered 7, after V lost 5 bases and J lost 3 bases. CDR3 length equals 15 residues. DNA for the CDR3: TGTGCCAGTAGTGGGGGACAGGGGAAAGACTACGAGCAGTACTTC. It translates to CASSGGQGKDYEQYF. Looking up the rest from reference TRBV19 and TRBJ2-7 gives the full variable domain: DGGITQSPKYLFRKEGQNVTLSCEQNLNHDAMYWYRQDPGQGLRLIYYSQIVNDFQKGDIAEGYSVSREKKESFPLTVTSAQKNPTAFYLCASSGGQGKDYEQYFGPGTRLTVT.

This chain connects TRBV27 to TRBJ2-3; 9 positions match TRBD1. Germline CDR1 reads MNHEY; CDR2 reads SMNVEV (reference sequence). This CDR3 contains 16 residues. J lost 3 bases, V lost 5 bases, and 9 bases had no gene match. In DNA form, the CDR3 reads TGTGCCAGCAGTCCCATAACAGGGGGCGCGACAGATACGCAGTATTTT. It is translated as CASSPITGGATDTQYF.

CDR3 nucleotide sequence: TGTGCCAGCTCACCAGGGACACCTGCTGAAGCTTTCTTT. This gives the protein CASSPGTPAEAFF. V is TRBV18 and J is TRBJ1-1; possibly TRBD1 for D (6 bases). The CDR3 covers 13 residues. Germline V gene data show CDR1 as KGHSH and CDR2 as LQKENI. The germline V and J ends were trimmed by 2 bases and 6 bases, with 10 bases remaining between them.

The chain has TRBV18 and TRBJ1-3; maybe TRBD1 (5 bases). The CDR3 spans 19 residues. In germline, CDR1 is KGHSH, CDR2 LQKENI. Trimming shortened V by 0 bases and J by 2 bases, and 20 bases separated the two germline ends. The CDR3 loop reads CASSPPNRHGGEPGNTIYF. In DNA, the CDR3 is TGTGCCAGCTCACCACCGAACCGACATGGAGGGGAACCTGGAAACACCATATATTTT.

The chain recombines TRBV18 with TRBJ2-5; 8 bases map to TRBD2. The CDR3 length is 16 residues. V gave up 3 bases and J gave up 4 bases; unmatched junction bases: 10. Germline V gene lookup returns CDR1 KGHSH and CDR2 LQKENI. CDR3: CASSPLTGGPRETQYF. As DNA, the CDR3 is TGTGCCAGCTCACCCCTGACGGGGGGGCCTCGAGAGACCCAGTACTTC.

This clone was recorded a few times. The chain carries TRBV6-4 and TRBJ1-1; no reliable D call. This CDR3 is built from 16 residues. Between the trimmed V and J ends, which lost 5 bases and 1 base, there was a span of 17 bases. CDR1 and CDR2 (germline): MRHNA, SNTAGT. Written as DNA, the CDR3 is TGTGCCAGCAGTCCCCTCTCACTGAGGGAGAACACTGAAGCTTTCTTT. This codes for CASSPLSLRENTEAFF.

The CDR3 protein is CASSLGRSSYEQYF. The CDR3 DNA is TGTGCCAGCAGCTTGGGTAGGAGCTCCTACGAGCAGTACTTC. The V and J genes are TRBV5-6 and TRBJ2-7, with unresolved D. This CDR3 is built from 14 residues. The V end was cut by 0 bases, the J end by 0 bases, with 7 bases between. Germline V CDR1 and CDR2: SGHDT, YYEEEE. Full variable domain (outside the CDR3, taken from reference TRBV5-6 and TRBJ2-7): DAGVTQSPTHLIKTRGQQVTLRCSPKSGHDTVSWYQQALGQGPQFIFQYYEEEERQRGNFPDRFSGHQFPNYSSELNVNALLLGDSALYLCASSLGRSSYEQYFGPGTRLTVT.

The chain links TRBV2 to TRBJ1-1; D gene unclear. This CDR3 spans 14 amino acids. The V and J ends lost 6 bases and 4 bases respectively, with 15 bases between them. Germline CDR1 is SNHLY and CDR2 is FYNNEI. CDR3 in amino acids: CASSASVPATEAFF. The CDR3 nucleotides are TGTGCCAGCAGCGCTAGTGTGCCCGCCACTGAAGCTTTCTTT.

The rearrangement joins TRBV9 to TRBJ1-1; 9 bases are shared with TRBD1. From germline, CDR1 is SGDLS and CDR2 YYNGEE. This CDR3 contains 13 residues. After removal of 7 bases from V and 4 bases from J, the junction contained 5 bases not matched to a gene. The CDR3 coding sequence is TGTGCCAGCGAGGGACAGGGAGGCACTGAAGCTTTCTTT. This gives the protein CASEGQGGTEAFF.

V is TRBV7-2 and J is TRBJ1-4; 9 bases are shared with TRBD1. The CDR3 totals 14 residues. Trimming removed 5 bases from V and 7 bases from J; junction bases left unmatched: 5. Germline-derived CDR1 and CDR2 are SGHTA and FQGNSA. The CDR3 DNA reads as TGTGCCAGCAGCCCCTCGGACAGGGGTGAAAAACTGTTTTTT. Its translation is CASSPSDRGEKLFF. Together with reference TRBV7-2 and TRBJ1-4, the CDR3 gives the full variable domain: GAGVSQSPSNKVTEKGKDVELRCDPISGHTALYWYRQSLGQGLEFLIYFQGNSAPDKSGLPSDRFSAERTGGSVSTLTIQRTQQEDSAVYLCASSPSDRGEKLFFGSGTQLSVL.

The chain joins TRBV28 to TRBJ1-1, with a possible D match to TRBD1 (5 bases). CDR1 and CDR2 (germline): MDHEN, SYDVKM. This CDR3 is built from 16 residues. With 4 bases removed from V and 10 bases from J, the gap between germline ends came to 25 bases. The CDR3 nucleotides are TGTGCCAGCAGTTCCGCCGGACGGGACGCGGGGTTGGGAGCTTTCTTT. Residues: CASSSAGRDAGLGAFF.

The chain uses TRBV7-2 and TRBJ2-5; TRBD1 is a possible D gene (6 bases). The CDR3 is made up of 13 amino acids. V lost 1 base to trimming and J lost 5 bases, with 8 bases between them. Germline V gives CDR1 SGHTA, CDR2 FQGNSA. The CDR3 sequence: CASSLVQGETQYF. In DNA form, the CDR3 reads TGTGCCAGCAGCTTAGTCCAGGGGGAGACCCAGTACTTC. The variable domain in full, completed from reference TRBV7-2 and TRBJ2-5, reads GAGVSQSPSNKVTEKGKDVELRCDPISGHTALYWYRQSLGQGLEFLIYFQGNSAPDKSGLPSDRFSAERTGGSVSTLTIQRTQQEDSAVYLCASSLVQGETQYFGPGTRLLVL.